The next 30 T cell receptor beta chains were all read from a single sample in a study of blood T cell repertoires in COVID-19. Sequencing was performed with immunoSEQ multiplex PCR; in TCRdb, only in-frame clones are kept and a portion is missing. The data show some 200,000 clones, approximately 87% seen once. The sample taken for sequencing was peripheral blood. The receptors here all came from a young woman who had recovered from COVID-19.

This rearrangement joins TRBV9 to TRBJ2-1; D might be TRBD1 (5 bases). The V gene lost 0 bases and the J gene lost 5 bases, with 12 bases spanning the gap. Germline V gene lookup returns CDR1 SGDLS and CDR2 YYNGEE. This CDR3 spans 15 amino acids. Written as DNA, the CDR3 is TGTGCCAGCAGCGTAGTGAAAGGGGCGAACAATGAGCAGTTCTTC. Residues: CASSVVKGANNEQFF.

The chain joins TRBV5-1 to TRBJ2-1; 10 nucleotides line up with TRBD2. The CDR3 runs to 17 residues. The germline V gene encodes CDR1 SGHRS and CDR2 YFSETQ. V was clipped by 0 bases and J by 2 bases; unmatched bases: 5. CDR3 protein: CASSLAFLAGAYNEQFF. DNA for the CDR3: TGCGCCAGCAGCTTGGCGTTTCTAGCGGGAGCCTACAATGAGCAGTTCTTC.

The chain employs TRBV19 and TRBJ2-5, with D tentatively TRBD2 (5 bases). Germline values: CDR1 LNHDA, CDR2 SQIVND (reference sequence). V was cut by 4 bases and J by 5 bases, with 17 bases left in between. CDR3 length equals 15 residues. The CDR3 coding sequence is TGTGCCAGTAGTACGCCCGGCGGGCCCGAGGAGACCCAGTACTTC. Amino acid sequence: CASSTPGGPEETQYF.

This clone was found a few times. The chain links TRBV4-2 to TRBJ2-3, with 12 bases aligning to TRBD2. The germline V gene has CDR1 LGHNA and CDR2 YNFKEQ. The CDR3 length is 15 residues. Trimming at V came to 1 base and at J to 4 bases, leaving 0 bases not matched to a gene. CDR3 in DNA: TGTGCCAGCAGCCAAGGACTAGCGGGAGCAGATACGCAGTATTTT. This translates into CASSQGLAGADTQYF.

This chain uses TRBV21-1 with TRBJ2-6; the D call in the table, TRBD1, was not verified against the DNA. TRBV21-1 is deemed a pseudogene. This CDR3 is built from 16 residues. CDR3 DNA sequence: TGTGCCAGCAGCAATAAGGGGGTTACTGGGGCCAACGTCCTGACTTTC. Amino acid sequence: CASSNKGVTGANVLTF.

V and J are TRBV3-1 (or the pseudogene TRBV3-2) and TRBJ2-7, with TRBD1 as a possible D gene (7 bases). The CDR3 loop spans 17 amino acids. With 0 bases removed from V and 3 bases from J, the gap between germline ends came to 18 bases. The germline V gene has CDR1 LGHDT and CDR2 YNNKEL (reference sequence). The DNA for the CDR3 is TGTGCCAGCAGCCAAGAAAAGGGAGACAGGGACTTCTACGAGCAGTACTTC. It translates to CASSQEKGDRDFYEQYF.

The chain has TRBV18 and TRBJ1-5; D remains ambiguous. The CDR3 extends over 15 amino acids. From germline, CDR1 is KGHSH and CDR2 LQKENI. Deletions cut 5 bases from V and 0 bases from J, with 11 bases between. The CDR3 reads CASSRGSGSNQPQHF. CDR3 DNA sequence: TGTGCCAGCTCAAGAGGGTCGGGTAGCAATCAGCCCCAGCATTTT.

This chain joins TRBV19 and TRBJ2-7; 11 bases fit TRBD2. Germline trimming cut 6 bases from V and 4 bases from J; bases unmatched to any gene: 2. From germline, CDR1 is LNHDA and CDR2 SQIVND (reference sequence). The CDR3 is 13 amino acids. CDR3 residues: CASRLAGGYEQYV. The CDR3 nucleotides are TGTGCCAGTAGGTTAGCGGGAGGGTACGAGCAGTACGTC.

This sequence joins TRBV5-8 and TRBJ2-4, with 10 bases matching TRBD1. Germline V lookup: CDR1 SGHTS, CDR2 YDEGEE. The CDR3 spans 16 residues. The junction had 9 bases not matched to a gene; V was cut back by 5 bases and J by 4 bases. CDR3 in amino acids: CASRPDRGQSKNIQYF. Written as DNA, the CDR3 is TGTGCCAGCAGACCCGACAGGGGGCAATCAAAAAACATTCAGTACTTC.

The chain couples TRBV27 to TRBJ2-7; 7 positions match TRBD2. J gave up 4 bases and V 5 bases, and 5 bases lay outside the gene matches. Germline V gene lookup returns CDR1 MNHEY and CDR2 SMNVEV (reference sequence). The CDR3 covers 13 residues. The CDR3 sequence: CASSPGLIYEQYV. CDR3 nucleotide sequence: TGTGCCAGCAGTCCGGGACTAATTTACGAGCAGTACGTC.

This sequence joins TRBV10-3 and TRBJ1-1; D ambiguous. Germline V gene lookup returns CDR1 ENHRY and CDR2 SYGVKD. V lost 3 bases, J lost 6 bases, and 14 bases lay in between. CDR3 length: 14 amino acids. The chain's CDR3 is CAISEGQDLPEAFF. CDR3 bases: TGTGCCATCAGTGAAGGTCAGGATCTCCCTGAAGCTTTCTTT.

V is TRBV19 and J is TRBJ1-5; unclear D gene. Between the trimmed V and J ends, which lost 3 bases and 0 bases, there was a span of 12 bases. The CDR3 consists of 16 residues. The germline gives CDR1 LNHDA, CDR2 SQIVND (reference sequence). The CDR3 coding sequence is TGTGCCAGTAGTATCGGGTCCCGTTATAGCAATCAGCCCCAGCATTTT. This gives the protein CASSIGSRYSNQPQHF.

The rearrangement links TRBV4-1 to TRBJ2-7; 7 positions agree with TRBD2. Germline assignment: CDR1 MGHRA and CDR2 YSYEKL. This CDR3 is built from 18 residues. V lost 1 base to trimming and J lost 3 bases; unmatched junction nucleotides: 15. The CDR3 nucleotides read TGCGCCAGCAGCCAAGGTCCCCTGGCGGCTAGCGGCAACTACGAGCAGTACTTC. Translating it yields CASSQGPLAASGNYEQYF.

This chain links TRBV2 with TRBJ1-1, with D possibly matching TRBD1 (5 bases). The CDR3 sequence is 12 residues long. Germline CDR1 is SNHLY and CDR2 is FYNNEI. Trimming took 8 bases from V and 1 from J, leaving 8 bases between them. The CDR3 DNA is TGTGCCAGCGAGACAGAGAACACTGAAGCTTTCTTT. Amino acids: CASETENTEAFF.

The V gene is TRBV4-3, the J gene TRBJ1-1, with D possibly matching TRBD1 (5 bases). V gave up 0 bases and J gave up 1 base, with 15 bases separating them. CDR1 is LGHNA and CDR2 is YSLEER in the germline V gene. The CDR3 covers 17 residues. CDR3 loop: CASSQDTQGGSNTEAFF. CDR3 DNA: TGCGCCAGCAGCCAAGACACTCAGGGTGGTTCGAACACTGAAGCTTTCTTT.

This clone was detected a few times. The chain joins TRBV5-4 to TRBJ1-1; D remains ambiguous. V was trimmed by 4 bases and J by 10 bases, leaving 23 bases between them. Germline V CDR1 and CDR2: SGHNT, YYREEE (reference sequence). The CDR3 is made up of 15 amino acids. The CDR3 loop reads CASSPRTPGAMSAFF. DNA for the CDR3: TGTGCCAGCAGCCCGCGCACCCCCGGTGCGATGTCAGCTTTCTTT.

This clone occurred a few times. The chain links TRBV6-2 or TRBV6-3 to TRBJ1-6, with 9 bases that match TRBD1. Unmatched junction bases numbered 6, after V lost 6 bases and J lost 9 bases. The CDR3 totals 14 residues. CDR1 and CDR2 from the germline V gene are MNHEY and SVGEGT. This chain's CDR3 is CASSHTGGGSPLHF. CDR3 coding DNA: TGTGCCAGCAGCCACACAGGGGGCGGTTCACCCCTCCACTTT.

V gene TRBV19 combines with J gene TRBJ1-5; TRBD1 agrees at 7 bases. With 3 bases clipped from V and 1 base from J, the junction kept 3 bases outside the gene matches. The CDR3 loop spans 15 amino acids. CDR1 and CDR2 (germline): LNHDA, SQIVND (reference sequence). CDR3 loop: CASSISTGSNQPQHF. Here the CDR3 DNA reads TGTGCCAGTAGTATTTCGACAGGGAGCAATCAGCCCCAGCATTTT.

Many counts were recorded for this clone. The chain joins TRBV4-3 to TRBJ1-1; 7 positions agree with TRBD1. The CDR3 consists of 18 residues. CDR1 is LGHNA and CDR2 is YSLEER in the germline V gene. Trimming took 0 bases from V and 0 from J; bases not matched to a gene: 10. CDR3 nucleotides: TGCGCCAGCAGCCAAGAGAAGGGACAGTTGGGAATGAACACTGAAGCTTTCTTT. This encodes CASSQEKGQLGMNTEAFF.

V is TRBV5-6 and J is TRBJ1-4; TRBD1 is a possible D gene (6 bases). Trimming shortened V by 7 bases and J by 8 bases, and 15 bases separated the two germline ends. This CDR3 has 13 amino acids. Looked up from germline, CDR1 is SGHDT and CDR2 is YYEEEE. Here the CDR3 reads CASARGRGEKLFF. In DNA, the CDR3 is TGTGCCAGCGCGCGAGGCAGGGGAGAAAAACTGTTTTTT.

This chain connects TRBV7-8 to TRBJ2-4; 7 bases are a match to TRBD2. CDR3 length: 13 residues. V dropped 5 bases and J dropped 6; count of bases not matched to a gene: 4. The germline gives CDR1 SGHVS, CDR2 FQNEAQ. The CDR3 here is CASSRWGGNIQYF. CDR3 DNA sequence: TGTGCCAGCAGCCGCTGGGGGGGAAACATTCAGTACTTC.

The CDR3 DNA reads TGTGCCTGGAGTAGGGACAGCTACAATGAGCAGTTCTTC. Its protein product is CAWSRDSYNEQFF. The chain joins TRBV30 to TRBJ2-1; the match to TRBD1 covers 7 bases. Germline values: CDR1 GTSNPN, CDR2 SVGIG (reference sequence). J was trimmed by 3 bases and V by 2 bases; bases with no gene match: 1. This CDR3 spans 13 amino acids.

CDR3 in amino acids: CASSDGAEGPQHF. The CDR3 DNA reads TGTGCCAGCAGTGATGGGGCGGAGGGGCCCCAGCATTTT. The rearrangement uses TRBV6-4 and TRBJ1-5; tentative D call: TRBD1 (5 bases). The V end lost 3 bases, the J end lost 9 bases, and 12 bases lay between the germline ends. This CDR3 contains 13 residues. The V gene's germline CDR1 is MRHNA and CDR2 SNTAGT.

The chain carries TRBV9 and TRBJ2-5; D perhaps matches TRBD2 (5 bases). Germline CDR1 and CDR2: SGDLS and YYNGEE. The CDR3 contains 15 residues. Deletions cut 4 bases from V and 3 bases from J, with 16 bases between. The DNA for the CDR3 is TGTGCCAGCAGCCCGACACCCACTAGGGAAGAGACCCAGTACTTC. It yields the protein CASSPTPTREETQYF.

This chain joins TRBV30 and TRBJ1-1; perhaps TRBD1 as D (6 bases). V was pared by 5 bases and J by 0 bases, with 7 bases between. The CDR3 extends over 12 amino acids. The V gene's germline CDR1 is GTSNPN and CDR2 SVGIG (reference sequence). In DNA form, the CDR3 reads TGTGCCTGGGGGGACATGAACACTGAAGCTTTCTTT. It encodes CAWGDMNTEAFF. The whole variable domain, remainder taken from reference TRBV30 and TRBJ1-1, is SQTIHQWPATLVQPVGSPLSLECTVEGTSNPNLYWYRQAAGRGLQLLFYSVGIGQISSEVPQNLSASRPQDRQFILSSKKLLLSDSGFYLCAWGDMNTEAFFGQGTRLTVV.

V and J are TRBV14 and TRBJ2-2; D gene ambiguous. The germline gives CDR1 SGHDN, CDR2 FVKESK. This CDR3 has 16 amino acids. The ends were cut back, 0 bases at V and 0 bases at J, with 8 bases in the middle. CDR3 loop: CASSQDPYSNTGELFF. The CDR3 nucleotides read TGTGCCAGCAGCCAAGATCCGTATTCGAACACCGGGGAGCTGTTTTTT.

The chain carries TRBV5-1 and TRBJ2-7; 12 nucleotides match TRBD1. This CDR3 spans 14 amino acids. Losses at the gene ends were 4 bases for V and 7 bases for J; bases not matched to a gene: 6. In germline, CDR1 is SGHRS, CDR2 YFSETQ. The CDR3 protein is CASSPGQGAEEQYF. The CDR3 coding sequence is TGCGCCAGCAGCCCGGGACAGGGGGCGGAGGAGCAGTACTTC.

The chain is built from TRBV27 and TRBJ1-1; no definite D call. V lost 5 bases and J lost 0, with 13 bases in between. Germline CDR1 reads MNHEY; CDR2 reads SMNVEV (reference sequence). The CDR3 contains 15 residues. The CDR3 sequence: CASSAEVRMNTEAFF. The CDR3 DNA reads as TGTGCCAGCAGTGCGGAAGTTAGGATGAACACTGAAGCTTTCTTT.

V usage is TRBV29-1 and J usage is TRBJ2-2; unclear D gene. The CDR3 has 15 amino acids. The germline gives CDR1 SQVTM, CDR2 ANQGSEA. Deletions cut 0 bases from V and 1 base from J, with 9 bases between. The CDR3: CSVEDPRKNTGELFF. DNA for the CDR3: TGCAGCGTTGAAGACCCCAGGAAGAACACCGGGGAGCTGTTTTTT.

J is TRBJ1-2 and V is TRBV4-2, with 7 bases that match TRBD1. V lost 4 bases, J lost 3 bases, and 2 bases stayed unmatched. Germline CDR1 reads LGHNA; CDR2 reads YNFKEQ. This CDR3 region has 13 residues. CDR3 nucleotides: TGTGCCAGCAGCCTTGACAGGGACTATGGCTACACCTTC. The encoded protein is CASSLDRDYGYTF.